These 32 T cell receptor beta chains were sequenced from one sample in a study of regulatory T cells in long-lasting Graves disease. This sample's time point: newly diagnosed GD, antithyroid drugs for less than 3 months. TCR sequences were obtained from RNA taken from PBMCs. CDR3 regions were amplified by Arm-PCR using iRepertoire HTBI primers to build TCR beta libraries. TCRdb used MiXCR to reprocess the multiplex PCR reads, holding one entry per CDR3 protein. The sample shows about 620,000 distinct CDR3 sequences, about 15% of them seen only once. The sample also formed part of further work on T cells in Graves' hyperthyroidism and ophthalmopathy.

The sample was peripheral blood mononuclear cells (PBMCs), taken at new diagnosis, from a patient treated with antithyroid drugs. The receptors come from a woman aged 30 to 39 with Graves disease.

Notes on this clonotype: A far larger clone is one base from this, pointing to a likely read error. The chain uses TRBV12-3 or TRBV12-4 and TRBJ1-4, with D unresolved. CDR3 length: 13 residues. CDR3 nucleotide sequence: TGTGCCGGCAGCCGAGGATCAGGAGAAAAACTGTTTTTT. Translation: CAGSRGSGEKLFF.

This clonotype was counted a single time. This rearrangement joins TRBV4-2 to TRBJ2-1, with TRBD2 matching over 7 bases. Germline CDR1 LGHNA, CDR2 YNFKEQ. The CDR3 has 16 residues. V lost 1 base and J lost 7; bases outside the gene matches: 10. The chain's CDR3 is CASSQVEVSGKNEQFF. In nucleotides, the CDR3 is TGTGCCAGCAGCCAAGTAGAGGTCAGCGGGAAGAATGAGCAGTTCTTC.

The J gene is TRBJ2-1, the V gene TRBV20-1; 10 bases map to TRBD2. The CDR3 totals 16 residues. J lost 0 bases, V lost 6 bases, and 8 bases had no gene match. Germline V lookup: CDR1 DFQATT, CDR2 SNEGSKA (reference sequence). The CDR3 coding sequence is TGCAGTGCCCCACCTTCTAGCGGGGGCTCCTACAATGAGCAGTTCTTC. It yields the protein CSAPPSSGGSYNEQFF.

This chain uses TRBV3-1 with TRBJ2-5; TRBD2 agrees at 7 bases. The CDR3 consists of 17 residues. Germline-derived CDR1 and CDR2 are LGHDT and YNNKEL (reference sequence). With V trimmed by 3 bases and J by 6 bases, 16 bases remained unmatched. The CDR3, as DNA: TGTGCCAGCAGCCATACCGCGTTCGGAACTAGCGTCCAGACCCAGTACTTC. Translated, it gives CASSHTAFGTSVQTQYF.

This clonotype was detected a few times. In DNA form, the CDR3 reads TGTGCCAGCAGTGATCCCGGCCGGGGGGAGACCCAGTACTTC. Protein product: CASSDPGRGETQYF. This chain links TRBV25-1 with TRBJ2-5; possibly TRBD2 for D (6 bases). V gave up 3 bases and J gave up 5 bases, with 13 bases separating them. CDR1 and CDR2 from the germline V gene are MGHDK and SYGVNS. The CDR3 extends over 14 amino acids.

Many counts were recorded for this clonotype. This chain joins TRBV19 and TRBJ2-6; D gene unclear. Trimming removed 3 bases at V and 0 bases at J, with 6 bases between. CDR3 length: 15 amino acids. From germline, CDR1 is LNHDA and CDR2 SQIVND (reference sequence). The CDR3 is CASSILSSGANVLTF. The CDR3 DNA sequence: TGTGCCAGTAGTATTTTGAGCTCTGGGGCCAACGTCCTGACTTTC. The complete variable domain, with remaining parts taken from reference TRBV19 and TRBJ2-6, reads DGGITQSPKYLFRKEGQNVTLSCEQNLNHDAMYWYRQDPGQGLRLIYYSQIVNDFQKGDIAEGYSVSREKKESFPLTVTSAQKNPTAFYLCASSILSSGANVLTFGAGSRLTVL.

In its sample, this clonotype was seen many times. The V and J genes are TRBV20-1 and TRBJ2-3, with 7 bases that match TRBD2. CDR1 DFQATT and CDR2 SNEGSKA come from the germline V gene (reference sequence). CDR3 size: 15 residues. The J segment lost 0 bases and the V segment lost 1 base, leaving 4 bases of the junction unmatched. The CDR3 DNA follows: TGCAGTGCTAGAGTCCCTAGCGGTAGCACAGATACGCAGTATTTT. It yields the protein CSARVPSGSTDTQYF.

This clonotype has ten or more counts. The genes are TRBV7-8 and TRBJ1-1, with unresolved D. In germline, CDR1 is SGHVS, CDR2 FQNEAQ. This CDR3 is 15 amino acids long. V shed 5 bases and J shed 2 bases, with 15 bases lying between them. CDR3 DNA: TGTGCCAGCAGCCGACGGACGAGTCCTAACACTGAAGCTTTCTTT. Translated: CASSRRTSPNTEAFF.

This clonotype showed up many times. CDR3 protein: CASSLLVNTEAFF. CDR3 bases: TGTGCCAGCAGTTTACTTGTGAACACTGAAGCTTTCTTT. V gene TRBV28 combines with J gene TRBJ1-1; D is undetermined. V was cut by 2 bases and J by 0 bases, with 4 bases left in between. The CDR3 spans 13 residues. Germline V CDR1 and CDR2: MDHEN, SYDVKM.

V usage is TRBV20-1 and J usage is TRBJ2-1; no clear D. The CDR3 runs 14 residues. V was trimmed by 1 base and J by 8 bases, leaving 15 bases between them. Looked up from germline, CDR1 is DFQATT and CDR2 is SNEGSKA (reference sequence). CDR3 region: CSARALRLTDEQFF. The CDR3 nucleotides read TGCAGTGCTAGAGCGTTACGGCTTACAGATGAGCAGTTCTTC.

In this sample, this clonotype turned up many times. This chain uses TRBV28 with TRBJ1-1, with D perhaps TRBD1 (6 bases). The V and J ends lost 5 bases and 5 bases respectively, with 15 bases between them. CDR1 and CDR2 (germline): MDHEN, SYDVKM. The CDR3 sequence is 14 residues long. In nucleotides, the CDR3 is TGTGCCAGCAGTCCCCTAGGACAGTTTACTGAAGCTTTCTTT. As protein: CASSPLGQFTEAFF.

This clonotype showed up just a few times. Compared with germline, one end of the junction differs, possibly owing to a read error. The rearrangement links TRBV7-6 to TRBJ2-3; 10 nucleotides line up with TRBD1. Germline V lookup: CDR1 SGHVS, CDR2 FNYEAQ. CDR3 length: 17 residues. CDR3 sequence: CASSLVAGTGATGTQYF. The CDR3 DNA is TGTGCCAGCAGCTTAGTAGCCGGGACAGGGGCCACAGGTACGCAGTATTTT.

This clonotype was counted at least ten times. The chain has TRBV2 and TRBJ2-1; D gene ambiguous. Near its end, the DNA agrees better with TRBJ2-5, so the J call may be wrong. This CDR3 is 14 amino acids long. CDR1 SNHLY and CDR2 FYNNEI come from the germline V gene. The CDR3 spells CASSLGRNGETQYF. The CDR3, as DNA: TGTGCCAGCAGTCTCGGCCGGAATGGGGAGACCCAGTACTTC.

Comments on this clonotype: The junction does not match germline at one end; this may be a read error. The genes are TRBV6-2 or TRBV6-3 and TRBJ2-1; D is uncertain. Per the germline V gene, CDR1 is MNHEY and CDR2 is SVGEGT. CDR3 length: 15 amino acids. The CDR3 DNA reads TGTGCCAGCGGTTATAGAGCTCCCCCGGGTAATGAGCAGTTCTTC. Its protein product is CASGYRAPPGNEQFF.

V usage is TRBV6-1 and J usage is TRBJ2-7; unclear D gene. In germline, CDR1 is MNHNS, CDR2 SASEGT. V was pared by 1 base and J by 8 bases, with 12 bases between. The CDR3 length is 13 residues. CDR3 in DNA: TGTGCCAGCAGTGAAGGACTTTCCTTCAAGCAGTACTTC. Its translation: CASSEGLSFKQYF.

With regard to this clonotype: This likely traces to a read error, being one base from a far larger clone. The CDR3 does not close with the conserved phenylalanine or tryptophan, likely indicating a read error. The gene calls are TRBV7-9 and TRBJ1-1, with a tentative D call TRBD1 (6 bases). The V gene lost 3 bases and the J gene lost 8 bases, with 7 bases spanning the gap. CDR3 size: 11 residues. Germline CDR1 and CDR2: SEHNR and FQNEAQ (reference sequence). The CDR3 is CASSFGQEAFL. Here the CDR3 DNA reads TGTGCCAGCAGCTTTGGACAGGAAGCTTTCCTT.

This clonotype has at least ten counts. The chain links TRBV28 to TRBJ2-7; 10 positions match TRBD2. J lost 2 bases, V lost 3 bases, and 7 bases had no gene match. This CDR3 spans 16 amino acids. In germline, CDR1 is MDHEN, CDR2 SYDVKM. This CDR3 reads CASSFLGSGRAYEQYF. The DNA for the CDR3 is TGTGCCAGCAGTTTTTTGGGGAGCGGGAGGGCCTACGAGCAGTACTTC.

DNA for the CDR3: TGTGCCAGTAGTATAAAGCTTTTGTGGGACAGCGAGACCTACGAGCAGTACTTC. This encodes CASSIKLLWDSETYEQYF. The V call is TRBV19, the J call TRBJ2-7; 7 positions match TRBD1. The CDR3 covers 18 residues. Looked up from germline, CDR1 is LNHDA and CDR2 is SQIVND (reference sequence). V lost 2 bases and J lost 2; bases outside the gene matches: 15. The variable domain in full, with the rest retrieved from reference TRBV19 and TRBJ2-7, is DGGITQSPKYLFRKEGQNVTLSCEQNLNHDAMYWYRQDPGQGLRLIYYSQIVNDFQKGDIAEGYSVSREKKESFPLTVTSAQKNPTAFYLCASSIKLLWDSETYEQYFGPGTRLTVT.

The chain combines TRBV5-6 with TRBJ1-2; 12 bases line up with TRBD1. The ends lost 4 bases at V and 13 bases at J; junction bases unmatched: 17. The CDR3 is 16 residues long. Per germline, CDR1 SGHDT and CDR2 YYEEEE. The chain's CDR3 is CASSVLPGQGAQICTF. CDR3 DNA: TGTGCCAGCAGCGTGTTACCGGGACAGGGGGCGCAAATCTGCACCTTC.

This clonotype was detected only a few times. The chain uses TRBV29-1 and TRBJ2-7, with 10 bases lining up with TRBD2. There are 13 residues in the CDR3. The germline gives CDR1 SQVTM, CDR2 ANQGSEA. V shed 7 bases and J 2 bases; nucleotides not matched to a gene: 5. CDR3 bases: TGCAGCGACCTACTAGCGGGGACCTACGAGCAGTACTTC. As protein: CSDLLAGTYEQYF.

This chain uses TRBV4-1 with TRBJ2-5, with TRBD1 matching 8 bases. CDR1 is MGHRA and CDR2 is YSYEKL in the germline V gene. This CDR3 has 14 residues. The trim removed 2 bases at V and 2 bases at J, leaving 1 base unmatched. CDR3 nucleotides: TGCGCCAGCAGCCAAACAGGGGGACAAGAGACCCAGTACTTC. This codes for CASSQTGGQETQYF.

The rearrangement links TRBV5-5 to TRBJ2-3; unclear D gene. The germline CDR1 and CDR2 sequences are SGHKS and YYEKEE (reference sequence). CDR3 length equals 16 residues. V was pared by 2 bases and J by 0 bases, with 13 bases between. CDR3 residues: CASSLIVGTSTDTQYF. CDR3 coding DNA: TGTGCCAGCAGCTTAATTGTGGGAACTAGCACAGATACGCAGTATTTT. The whole variable domain, remainder taken from reference TRBV5-5 and TRBJ2-3, is DAGVTQSPTHLIKTRGQQVTLRCSPISGHKSVSWYQQVLGQGPQFIFQYYEKEERGRGNFPDRFSARQFPNYSSELNVNALLLGDSALYLCASSLIVGTSTDTQYFGPGTRLTVL.

This clonotype came up a few times. V usage is TRBV3-1 and J usage is TRBJ2-1, with 10 bases matching TRBD2. V gave up 4 bases and J gave up 7 bases; unmatched junction bases: 7. The length of the CDR3 is 15 residues. Germline V gene lookup returns CDR1 LGHDT and CDR2 YNNKEL (reference sequence). CDR3 protein: CASSRTTSGLNEQFF. CDR3 DNA: TGTGCCAGCAGCCGCACGACTAGCGGGCTAAATGAGCAGTTCTTC.

In its sample, this clonotype was seen many times. The CDR3 region has the DNA TGTGCCAGCATCAAATACTCTTATGCCCCCACAGATACGCAGTATTTT. Encoded protein: CASIKYSYAPTDTQYF. V gene TRBV12-3 or TRBV12-4 combines with J gene TRBJ2-3; D ambiguous. There are 16 residues in the CDR3. V shed 7 bases and J shed 2 bases, with 19 bases lying between them.

This clonotype was detected many times. The chain recombines TRBV29-1 with TRBJ1-1; D is unresolved. V dropped 0 bases and J dropped 0 bases, with 5 bases sitting between them. Germline V gene lookup returns CDR1 SQVTM and CDR2 ANQGSEA. This CDR3 spans 13 amino acids. Here the CDR3 DNA reads TGCAGCGTTGAAGATGGCCTGAACACTGAAGCTTTCTTT. It is translated as CSVEDGLNTEAFF. The whole variable domain, filled in from reference TRBV29-1 and TRBJ1-1, reads SAVISQKPSRDICQRGTSLTIQCQVDSQVTMMFWYRQQPGQSLTLIATANQGSEATYESGFVIDKFPISRPNLTFSTLTVSNMSPEDSSIYLCSVEDGLNTEAFFGQGTRLTVV.

This clonotype was recorded at least ten times. The chain couples TRBV5-1 to TRBJ2-7, with TRBD1 as a possible D gene (6 bases). Trimming took 4 bases from V and 2 from J, leaving 19 bases between them. Per the germline V gene, CDR1 is SGHRS and CDR2 is YFSETQ. This CDR3 has 16 residues. The CDR3 region is CASSPSRGTRAYEQYF. The CDR3 DNA follows: TGCGCCAGCAGCCCATCCAGGGGAACAAGGGCCTACGAGCAGTACTTC.

This clonotype has at least ten counts. The V call is TRBV5-4, the J call TRBJ2-2; 9 nucleotides align to TRBD2. This CDR3 spans 16 amino acids. The germline gives CDR1 SGHNT, CDR2 YYREEE (reference sequence). The trim removed 4 bases at V and 3 bases at J, leaving 7 bases unmatched. The CDR3 reads CASSNSGSGDTGELFF. CDR3 coding DNA: TGTGCCAGCAGCAATAGCGGGAGCGGGGACACCGGGGAGCTGTTTTTT.

This clonotype was detected a few times. V and J are TRBV4-1 and TRBJ2-5, with 8 bases aligning to TRBD1. Germline V gene sequence: CDR1 MGHRA, CDR2 YSYEKL. The CDR3 runs 15 residues. Unmatched junction bases numbered 6, after V lost 1 base and J lost 5 bases. The CDR3 protein is CASSQGQGPYETQYF. The CDR3, as DNA: TGCGCCAGCAGCCAAGGACAGGGGCCTTACGAGACCCAGTACTTC.

The CDR3 nucleotides are TGTGCCAGCAGCCAGTTCGGGTCAACCGTCCTGACTTTC. Translating it yields CASSQFGSTVLTF. The chain uses TRBV3-1 and TRBJ2-6; D not resolved. CDR1 LGHDT and CDR2 YNNKEL come from the germline V gene (reference sequence). The CDR3 is made up of 13 amino acids. V dropped 3 bases and J dropped 12 bases, with 12 bases sitting between them.

This clonotype was counted many times. The CDR3 nucleotides are TGTGCCAGTAGTGCGGACAGCCGATACGAGCAGTACTTC. Encoded protein: CASSADSRYEQYF. The chain is built from TRBV19 and TRBJ2-7; possibly TRBD1 for D (6 bases). CDR3 length: 13 residues. Germline V lookup: CDR1 LNHDA, CDR2 SQIVND (reference sequence). Trimming stripped 5 bases from V and 4 bases from J, with 12 bases between.

The chain combines TRBV7-2 with TRBJ2-7; D ambiguous. Trimming pared 3 bases from V and 2 bases from J, leaving 8 bases between. The CDR3 spans 13 residues. Germline V gene sequence: CDR1 SGHTA, CDR2 FQGNSA. The DNA for the CDR3 is TGTGCCAGCAGCTTTGTTAGTCCCTACGAGCAGTACTTC. Protein product: CASSFVSPYEQYF.

The table lists this clonotype with many counts. In DNA form, the CDR3 reads TGCAGCGTTGAAGATCAAGGACAGGGATATGGCTACACCTTC. This codes for CSVEDQGQGYGYTF. The genes are TRBV29-1 and TRBJ1-2, with 8 bases lining up with TRBD1. Losses at the gene ends were 0 bases for V and 5 bases for J; bases not matched to a gene: 5. Germline V CDR1 and CDR2: SQVTM, ANQGSEA. The length of the CDR3 is 14 residues.